Listed below are T cell receptor beta chains from one sample, sequenced in a study of blood T cell repertoires in COVID-19. Sequencing used immunoSEQ multiplex PCR; TCRdb keeps in-frame clones, though not all of them. The table includes roughly 350,000 clones, about 87% detected once. Sequencing was carried out using peripheral blood. The receptors derive from a woman aged 30 to 39 with COVID-19, enrolled during active disease. Each CDR3 is given with its conserved first and last residue. The order of the fields is D gene, J gene, clone size, V gene, CDR3 DNA, CDR3 protein. D genes are given only for firm matches. Clone size is shown for a subset of rows, as once, few, many or a class of expanded clone.

d_gene: TRBD1; j_gene: TRBJ1-6; abundance: -; v_gene: TRBV3-1/TRBV3-2; CDR3nt: TGTGCCAGCAGCCAAGGGACAGGCGATAATTCACCCCTCCACTTT; CDR3aa: CASSQGTGDNSPLHF
d_gene: -; j_gene: TRBJ2-1; abundance: -; v_gene: TRBV9; CDR3nt: TGTGCCAGCAGCGTAGAAATAGATAATGAGCAGTTCTTC; CDR3aa: CASSVEIDNEQFF
d_gene: TRBD1; j_gene: TRBJ1-6; abundance: -; v_gene: TRBV9; CDR3nt: TGTGCCAGCAGCGTAGAACACAGGGGAAATTCACCCCTCCACTTT; CDR3aa: CASSVEHRGNSPLHF
d_gene: TRBD1; j_gene: TRBJ2-7; abundance: -; v_gene: TRBV4-1; CDR3nt: TGCGCCAGCAGCCAAGGTATGGACAGGCTGAGCTCCTACGAGCAGTACTTC; CDR3aa: CASSQGMDRLSSYEQYF
d_gene: TRBD1; j_gene: TRBJ1-3; abundance: few; v_gene: TRBV7-9; CDR3nt: TGTGCCAGCAGCTTGGACAGGGGTACTGGAAACACCATATATTTT; CDR3aa: CASSLDRGTGNTIYF
d_gene: -; j_gene: TRBJ2-2; abundance: -; v_gene: TRBV6-4; CDR3nt: TGTGCCAGCAGTGACGAAGCGGGCCAGGGCACCGGGGAGCTGTTTTTT; CDR3aa: CASSDEAGQGTGELFF
d_gene: TRBD1; j_gene: TRBJ1-2; abundance: once; v_gene: TRBV6-5; CDR3nt: TGTGCCAGCAGTACTACAGGGGATGGCGGCTACACCTTC; CDR3aa: CASSTTGDGGYTF
d_gene: TRBD2; j_gene: TRBJ2-5; abundance: once; v_gene: TRBV7-2; CDR3nt: TGTGCCAGCAGCTCGAGGACTAGCGGGAGGGCCTTGGAGACCCAGTACTTC; CDR3aa: CASSSRTSGRALETQYF
d_gene: TRBD2; j_gene: TRBJ2-7; abundance: -; v_gene: TRBV3-1/TRBV3-2; CDR3nt: TGTGCCAGCAGCCAGACTAGCGGCTCCTACGAGCAGTACTTC; CDR3aa: CASSQTSGSYEQYF
d_gene: TRBD1; j_gene: TRBJ1-2; abundance: -; v_gene: TRBV28; CDR3nt: TGTGCCAGCAGGGAAACGGGACAGGGCTTTTGGGGCTACACCTTC; CDR3aa: CASRETGQGFWGYTF
d_gene: -; j_gene: TRBJ1-5; abundance: -; v_gene: TRBV7-2; CDR3nt: TGTGCCAGCAGCTTAGTGCCCGAGAGGTTACATCAGCCCCAGCATTTT; CDR3aa: CASSLVPERLHQPQHF
d_gene: -; j_gene: TRBJ1-2; abundance: -; v_gene: TRBV28; CDR3nt: TGTGCCAGCAGTTTACCGGCTAACTATGGCTACACCTTC; CDR3aa: CASSLPANYGYTF
d_gene: TRBD2; j_gene: TRBJ2-7; abundance: -; v_gene: TRBV2; CDR3nt: TGTGCCAGCAGTAACCCTAGCGGGAGGGCCCTGCGGGAGCAGTACTTC; CDR3aa: CASSNPSGRALREQYF
d_gene: TRBD1; j_gene: TRBJ2-1; abundance: -; v_gene: TRBV3-1/TRBV3-2; CDR3nt: TGTGCCAGCAGCCTCCCGGTTGGACAGGGGGCCAATGAGCAGTTCTTC; CDR3aa: CASSLPVGQGANEQFF
d_gene: TRBD1; j_gene: TRBJ2-2; abundance: -; v_gene: TRBV24-1; CDR3nt: TGTGCCACCTGGGGAGGACAGGGAGGTGGCTCCGGGGAGCTGTTTTTT; CDR3aa: CATWGGQGGGSGELFF
d_gene: TRBD2; j_gene: TRBJ2-3; abundance: few; v_gene: TRBV6-4; CDR3nt: TGTGCCAGCAGTGAAGGGACTAGCGGGAGTATCACAGATACGCAGTATTTT; CDR3aa: CASSEGTSGSITDTQYF
d_gene: TRBD2; j_gene: TRBJ2-1; abundance: -; v_gene: TRBV10-3; CDR3nt: TGTGCCATCACGAGACTAGCGGGAGAGGGTGAGCAGTTCTTC; CDR3aa: CAITRLAGEGEQFF
d_gene: TRBD2; j_gene: TRBJ2-5; abundance: -; v_gene: TRBV12-5; CDR3nt: TGTGCTAGTGCGCTAGCGGGAGGGGTCCAAGAGACCCAGTACTTC; CDR3aa: CASALAGGVQETQYF
d_gene: TRBD2; j_gene: TRBJ2-7; abundance: -; v_gene: TRBV9; CDR3nt: TGTGCCAGCAGCGTAGGGACTAGGGCCTACGAGCAGTACTTC; CDR3aa: CASSVGTRAYEQYF
d_gene: TRBD2; j_gene: TRBJ2-7; abundance: -; v_gene: TRBV6-1; CDR3nt: TGTGCCAGCAGTGAATACATTAGCGGGAGCTCCTACGAGCAGTACTTC; CDR3aa: CASSEYISGSSYEQYF
d_gene: TRBD1; j_gene: TRBJ2-7; abundance: -; v_gene: TRBV6-5; CDR3nt: TGTGCCAGCAGTTCCCTCGGGGCAGGGGGCGTCCCTCCGCAGTACTTC; CDR3aa: CASSSLGAGGVPPQYF
d_gene: -; j_gene: TRBJ2-7; abundance: -; v_gene: TRBV5-5; CDR3nt: TGTGCCAGCAGCTTGGTGCAGGTAAGCTCCTACGAGCAGTACTTC; CDR3aa: CASSLVQVSSYEQYF
d_gene: TRBD2; j_gene: TRBJ2-5; abundance: -; v_gene: TRBV2; CDR3nt: TGTGCCAGCAGTACCGGAGCGGGGGAGACCCAGTACTTC; CDR3aa: CASSTGAGETQYF
d_gene: TRBD1; j_gene: TRBJ1-3; abundance: -; v_gene: TRBV28; CDR3nt: TGTGCCAGCAGTCTAAACTCGGACAGGGACTTCTCTGGAAACACCATATATTTT; CDR3aa: CASSLNSDRDFSGNTIYF
d_gene: -; j_gene: TRBJ2-6; abundance: -; v_gene: TRBV28; CDR3nt: TGTGCCAGCAGCGGAGTGGTGTCTGGGGCCAACGTCCTGACTTTC; CDR3aa: CASSGVVSGANVLTF
d_gene: -; j_gene: TRBJ2-3; abundance: -; v_gene: TRBV6-5; CDR3nt: TGTGCCAGCCCCCAAGGAGGAGATACGCAGTATTTT; CDR3aa: CASPQGGDTQYF